This T cell receptor (beta chain) was obtained from a study of cytomegalovirus exposure and HLA in healthy donors. Study observations and caveats: Per published reports, the classifier diagnosed cytomegalovirus status with high specificity and sensitivity. In the roughly 120 validation repertoires, a later analysis found that first-cohort TCR clusters tended to co-occur. Listed as cytomegalovirus-associated were 170 or so TCR beta chains.

This CDR3 is built from 15 residues. The germline CDR1 and CDR2 sequences are SNHLY and FYNNEI. The table came from immunoSEQ multiplex PCR; TCRdb's copy has only in-frame clones and leaves some out. The top ten hold 1.5% to 2.5% of the sample, which has about 120,000 clones, about 89% seen once. For this clone: The antigen is not known. Sequence at one end of the junction differs from germline and may be a read error. Different DNA sequences within this sample yield the same CDR3.

The donors were members of the roughly 120-subject validation cohort (separate from the approximately 650-subject first cohort). The sample taken for sequencing was PBMCs. The rearrangement uses TRBV2 and TRBJ1-4, with 7 bases lining up with TRBD1. The clonotype originates from a woman between 18 and 29 years old in good health and CMV-seronegative. CDR3 DNA: TGTGCCAGCAGGGAAGAAGGGACAGCTAATGAAAAACTGTTTTTT. It is translated as CASREEGTANEKLFF.